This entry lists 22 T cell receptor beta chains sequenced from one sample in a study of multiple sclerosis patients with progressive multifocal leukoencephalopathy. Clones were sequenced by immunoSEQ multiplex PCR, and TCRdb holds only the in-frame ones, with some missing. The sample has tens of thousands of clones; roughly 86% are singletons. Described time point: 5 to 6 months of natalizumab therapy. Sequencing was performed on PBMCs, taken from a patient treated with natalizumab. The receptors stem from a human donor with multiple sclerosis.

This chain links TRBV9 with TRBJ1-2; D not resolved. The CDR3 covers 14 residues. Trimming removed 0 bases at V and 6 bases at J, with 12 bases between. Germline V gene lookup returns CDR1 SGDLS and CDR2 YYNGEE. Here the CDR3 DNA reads TGTGCCAGCAGCGTAGACCCCGGGTCCCATGGCTACACCTTC. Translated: CASSVDPGSHGYTF.

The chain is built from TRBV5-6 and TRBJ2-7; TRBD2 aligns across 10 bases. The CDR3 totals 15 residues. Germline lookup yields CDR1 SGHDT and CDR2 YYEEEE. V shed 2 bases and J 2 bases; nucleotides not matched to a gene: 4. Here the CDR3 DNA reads TGTGCCAGCAGCTTAAGCGGGAGGGCCCCCTACGAGCAGTACTTC. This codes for CASSLSGRAPYEQYF.

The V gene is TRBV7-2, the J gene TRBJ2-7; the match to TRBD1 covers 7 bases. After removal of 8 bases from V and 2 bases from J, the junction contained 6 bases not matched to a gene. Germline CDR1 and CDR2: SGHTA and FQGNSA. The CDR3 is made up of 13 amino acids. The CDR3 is CASEGGSTYEQYF. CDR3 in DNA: TGTGCCAGCGAAGGGGGCTCGACCTACGAGCAGTACTTC.

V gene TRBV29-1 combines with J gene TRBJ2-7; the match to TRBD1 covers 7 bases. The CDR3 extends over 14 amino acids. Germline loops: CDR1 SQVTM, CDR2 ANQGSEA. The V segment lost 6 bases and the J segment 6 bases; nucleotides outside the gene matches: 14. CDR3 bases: TGCAGCGTCCAGACCGGGACAGAGTTAGCCGAGCAGTACTTC. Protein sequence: CSVQTGTELAEQYF.

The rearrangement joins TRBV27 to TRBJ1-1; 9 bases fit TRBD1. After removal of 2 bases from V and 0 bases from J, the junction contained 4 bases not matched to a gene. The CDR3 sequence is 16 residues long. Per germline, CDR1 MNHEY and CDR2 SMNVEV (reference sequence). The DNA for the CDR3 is TGTGCCAGCAGTTTAAGGGACAGGGCTATGAACACTGAAGCTTTCTTT. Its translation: CASSLRDRAMNTEAFF.

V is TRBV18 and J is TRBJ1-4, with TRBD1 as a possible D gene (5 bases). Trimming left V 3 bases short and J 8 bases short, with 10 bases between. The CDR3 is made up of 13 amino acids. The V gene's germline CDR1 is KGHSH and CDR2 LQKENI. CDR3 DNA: TGTGCCAGCTCACCGGGAAGGGGCGAAAAACTGTTTTTT. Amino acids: CASSPGRGEKLFF. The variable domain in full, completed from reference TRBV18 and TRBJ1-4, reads NAGVMQNPRHLVRRRGQEARLRCSPMKGHSHVYWYRQLPEEGLKFMVYLQKENIIDESGMPKERFSAEFPKEGPSILRIQQVVRGDSAAYFCASSPGRGEKLFFGSGTQLSVL.

The CDR3 DNA reads as TGCAGCGCCTCCGGGACAGGGGTCCTTGGCTACACCTTC. Encoded protein: CSASGTGVLGYTF. This sequence joins TRBV29-1 and TRBJ1-2, with 10 bases lining up with TRBD1. Germline assignment: CDR1 SQVTM and CDR2 ANQGSEA. This CDR3 has 13 amino acids. V trimming: 7 bases; J trimming: 7 bases; junction bases outside the gene matches: 9.

DNA for the CDR3: TGTGCCAGCAGCCGCAGAGCAGGGGCCACCGGGGAGCTGTTTTTT. This sequence encodes CASSRRAGATGELFF. J is TRBJ2-2 and V is TRBV2, with D perhaps matching TRBD1 (6 bases). Germline V gene data show CDR1 as SNHLY and CDR2 as FYNNEI. The CDR3 covers 15 residues. V lost 6 bases to trimming and J lost 4 bases, with 15 bases between them.

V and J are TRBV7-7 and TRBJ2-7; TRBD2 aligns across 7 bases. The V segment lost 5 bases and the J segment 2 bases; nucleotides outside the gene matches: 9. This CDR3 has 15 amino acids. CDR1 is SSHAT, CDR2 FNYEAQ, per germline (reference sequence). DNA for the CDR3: TGTGCCAGCAGCCAAACACTAGCGCCGACCTACGAGCAGTACTTC. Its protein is CASSQTLAPTYEQYF.

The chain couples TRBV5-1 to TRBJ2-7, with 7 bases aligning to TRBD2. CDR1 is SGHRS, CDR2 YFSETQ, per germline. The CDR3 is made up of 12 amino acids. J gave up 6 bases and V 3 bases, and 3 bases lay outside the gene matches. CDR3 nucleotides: TGCGCCAGCAGCTCCCCGGGGGGCGAGCAGTACTTC. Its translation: CASSSPGGEQYF.

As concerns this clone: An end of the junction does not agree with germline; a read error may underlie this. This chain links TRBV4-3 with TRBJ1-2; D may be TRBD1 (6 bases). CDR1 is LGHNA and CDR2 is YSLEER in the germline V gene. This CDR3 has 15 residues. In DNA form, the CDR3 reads TGCGCCAGCAACCAATTTACAGGGTTGGAGGATGGCTACACCTTC. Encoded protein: CASNQFTGLEDGYTF.

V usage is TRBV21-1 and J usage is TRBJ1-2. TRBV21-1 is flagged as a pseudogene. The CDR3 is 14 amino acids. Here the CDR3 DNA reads TGTGCCAGCAGCGATCCGGGCCCCATCCTTGGCTACACCTTC. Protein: CASSDPGPILGYTF.

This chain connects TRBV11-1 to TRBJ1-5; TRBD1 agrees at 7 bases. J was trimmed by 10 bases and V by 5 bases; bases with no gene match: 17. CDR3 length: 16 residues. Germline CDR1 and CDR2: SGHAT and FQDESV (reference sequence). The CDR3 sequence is CASSVGRGGQGQPQHF. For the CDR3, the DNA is TGTGCCAGCAGCGTAGGAAGAGGGGGCCAGGGGCAACCCCAGCATTTT.

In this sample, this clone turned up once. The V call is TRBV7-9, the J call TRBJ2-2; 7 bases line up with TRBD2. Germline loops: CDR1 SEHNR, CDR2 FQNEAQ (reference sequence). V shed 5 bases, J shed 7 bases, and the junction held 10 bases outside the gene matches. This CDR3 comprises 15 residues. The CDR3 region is CASSQLASFGGELFF. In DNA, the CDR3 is TGTGCCAGCAGCCAACTAGCGTCTTTTGGCGGGGAGCTGTTTTTT.

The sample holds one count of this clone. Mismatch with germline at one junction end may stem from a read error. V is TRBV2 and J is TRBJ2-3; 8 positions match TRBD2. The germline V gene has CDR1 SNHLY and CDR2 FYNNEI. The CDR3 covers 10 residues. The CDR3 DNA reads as TGTGCCGGCAGGGCGGGAGGGCAGTATTTT. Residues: CAGRAGGQYF.

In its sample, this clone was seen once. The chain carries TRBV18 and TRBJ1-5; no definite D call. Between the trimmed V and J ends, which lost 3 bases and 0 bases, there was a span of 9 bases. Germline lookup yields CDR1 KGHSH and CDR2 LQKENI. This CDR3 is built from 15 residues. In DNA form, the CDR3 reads TGTGCCAGCTCACCCCGCGGAGATAGCAATCAGCCCCAGCATTTT. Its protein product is CASSPRGDSNQPQHF.

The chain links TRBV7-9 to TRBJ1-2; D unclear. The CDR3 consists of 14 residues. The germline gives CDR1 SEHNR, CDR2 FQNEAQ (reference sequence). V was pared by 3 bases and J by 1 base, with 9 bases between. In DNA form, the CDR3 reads TGTGCCAGCAGCTTTCTTACGAATAACTATGGCTACACCTTC. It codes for CASSFLTNNYGYTF.

The CDR3 DNA is TGTGCCAGCAGTTTATCGGGCCAGGGTCTTAATGAAAAACTGTTTTTT. Translation: CASSLSGQGLNEKLFF. The chain has TRBV28 and TRBJ1-4; possibly TRBD1 for D (5 bases). Looked up from germline, CDR1 is MDHEN and CDR2 is SYDVKM. The CDR3 totals 16 residues. V dropped 1 base and J dropped 4 bases, with 13 bases sitting between them.

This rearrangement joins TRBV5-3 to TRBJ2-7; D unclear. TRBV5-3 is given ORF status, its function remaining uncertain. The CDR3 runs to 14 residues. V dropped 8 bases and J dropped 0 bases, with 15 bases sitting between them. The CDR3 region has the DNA TGTGCCAGCAGCCACGGCTGGGACTCCTACGAGCAGTACTTC. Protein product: CASSHGWDSYEQYF.

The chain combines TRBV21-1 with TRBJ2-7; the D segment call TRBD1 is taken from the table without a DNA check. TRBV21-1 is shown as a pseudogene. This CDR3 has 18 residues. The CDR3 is CASSKALGQGSESYEQYF. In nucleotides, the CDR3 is TGTGCCAGCAGCAAAGCGCTGGGACAGGGGTCGGAGTCCTACGAGCAGTACTTC.

This CDR3 reads CASSELAGGSNEQFF. CDR3 in DNA: TGTGCCAGCAGTGAGCTAGCGGGGGGATCCAATGAGCAGTTCTTC. The chain uses TRBV2 and TRBJ2-1; 11 nucleotides agree with TRBD2. The junction had 4 bases not matched to a gene; V was cut back by 3 bases and J by 6 bases. This CDR3 region has 15 residues. Germline CDR1 reads SNHLY; CDR2 reads FYNNEI. Full variable domain (outside the CDR3, taken from reference TRBV2 and TRBJ2-1): EPEVTQTPSHQVTQMGQEVILRCVPISNHLYFYWYRQILGQKVEFLVSFYNNEISEKSEIFDDQFSVERPDGSNFTLKIRSTKLEDSAMYFCASSELAGGSNEQFFGPGTRLTVL.

This CDR3 is CASSSVAGGGNEQFF. As DNA, the CDR3 is TGCGCCAGCAGCTCCGTAGCGGGAGGGGGCAATGAGCAGTTCTTC. The chain couples TRBV5-1 to TRBJ2-1; TRBD2 matches 11 bases. V shed 3 bases, J shed 6 bases, and the junction held 5 bases outside the gene matches. The CDR3 is 15 residues long. Germline CDR1 is SGHRS and CDR2 is YFSETQ.